The 11 T cell receptor beta chains below come from one sample, sequenced in a study of T cells after yellow fever vaccination (dated by TCRdb to between 2018 and 2021). Libraries came from 5' RACE. The sequencer was an Illumina NovaSeq 6000. The raw public reads went through TCRdb reprocessing: fastp at Q25, MiXCR clone calling, in-frame beta chains kept. Identical CDR3 proteins give one entry, which carries the most common genes and DNA. The table for this sample lists about 300,000 distinct CDR3 sequences; roughly 4.3% of them were counted only once. The top ten hold roughly 26% of the sample. According to the study, the label for this sample's treatment or condition signals: live attenuated yellow fever vaccine strain. The starting material was PBMCs, obtained 5 days after the yellow fever booster vaccination. The receptor set was obtained from a man aged 18 to 35 who received the YFV17D yellow fever vaccine.

This clonotype was observed at least ten times. This rearrangement joins TRBV4-3 to TRBJ2-4, with 12 bases that match TRBD2. CDR3 size: 18 residues. Germline V gives CDR1 LGHNA, CDR2 YSLEER. The V and J ends lost 0 bases and 8 bases, in that order; junction bases with no gene match: 11. CDR3 DNA: TGCGCCAGCAGCCAAGAAGCCCCGCTGCTAGCGGGGGGGGACATTCAGTACTTC. Its translation: CASSQEAPLLAGGDIQYF.

The chain uses TRBV25-1 and TRBJ1-2, with a possible D match to TRBD1 (5 bases). This CDR3 is 15 amino acids long. Germline V gene sequence: CDR1 MGHDK, CDR2 SYGVNS. V lost 4 bases and J 4 bases, leaving 16 bases between the germline ends. The DNA for the CDR3 is TGTGCCAGCAGTGTGGCCGGGGGACTAAGCTATGGCTACACCTTC. Its translation is CASSVAGGLSYGYTF.

This clonotype was counted at least ten times. V and J are TRBV7-2 and TRBJ1-4, with D maybe TRBD1 (5 bases). This CDR3 comprises 15 residues. Trimming left V 5 bases short and J 4 bases short, with 14 bases between. Germline V gene lookup returns CDR1 SGHTA and CDR2 FQGNSA. This CDR3 is CASSKTGGLNEKLFF. DNA of the CDR3: TGTGCCAGCAGCAAAACAGGTGGCCTTAATGAAAAACTGTTTTTT. The complete variable domain, with remaining parts taken from reference TRBV7-2 and TRBJ1-4, reads GAGVSQSPSNKVTEKGKDVELRCDPISGHTALYWYRQSLGQGLEFLIYFQGNSAPDKSGLPSDRFSAERTGGSVSTLTIQRTQQEDSAVYLCASSKTGGLNEKLFFGSGTQLSVL.

This sequence joins TRBV4-3 and TRBJ2-7; tentative D call: TRBD2 (6 bases). V shed 4 bases and J shed 2 bases, with 15 bases lying between them. The CDR3 is 15 amino acids. Germline V CDR1 and CDR2: LGHNA, YSLEER. The CDR3 loop reads CASSPDAGRTYEQYF. The CDR3 DNA reads as TGCGCCAGCAGCCCCGATGCAGGGAGGACCTACGAGCAGTACTTC.

This clonotype occurred many times. This chain uses TRBV6-5 with TRBJ1-1; TRBD1 is a possible D gene (5 bases). The CDR3 has 14 residues. Germline V gene sequence: CDR1 MNHEY, CDR2 SVGAGI. The V and J ends lost 2 bases and 5 bases respectively, with 12 bases between them. CDR3 nucleotide sequence: TGTGCCAGCAGTTACGTGGGGGGAAAGACTGAAGCTTTCTTT. This codes for CASSYVGGKTEAFF.

This clonotype was seen a few times. The chain uses TRBV7-2 and TRBJ1-6; the D is unclear. Germline-derived CDR1 and CDR2 are SGHTA and FQGNSA. The germline V and J ends were trimmed by 4 bases and 12 bases, with 10 bases remaining between them. This CDR3 is 12 amino acids long. The CDR3 is CASSSPQLPLHF. CDR3 DNA: TGTGCCAGCAGCTCCCCGCAGTTACCCCTCCACTTT.

This chain connects TRBV6-2 or TRBV6-3 to TRBJ2-1, with 7 bases identical to TRBD2. The germline V gene has CDR1 MNHEY and CDR2 SVGEGT. The CDR3 is 15 residues long. V dropped 8 bases and J dropped 5; count of bases not matched to a gene: 12. The CDR3 bases are TGTGCCAGCGGGTACCACCGGGCGGGGGACAATGAGCAGTTCTTC. This translates into CASGYHRAGDNEQFF.

This clonotype came up many times. J is TRBJ2-3 and V is TRBV9; D gene uncertain. With 4 bases removed from V and 1 base from J, the gap between germline ends came to 16 bases. The CDR3 has 16 amino acids. CDR1 SGDLS and CDR2 YYNGEE come from the germline V gene. The CDR3 spells CASSPTLGKRTDTQYF. CDR3 in DNA: TGTGCCAGCAGCCCCACCTTAGGCAAACGCACAGATACGCAGTATTTT.

The V and J genes are TRBV3-1 and TRBJ2-5; TRBD2 agrees at 8 bases. This CDR3 is 14 amino acids long. CDR1 is LGHDT, CDR2 YNNKEL, per germline (reference sequence). Germline trimming cut 7 bases from V and 5 bases from J; bases unmatched to any gene: 9. The CDR3 spells CASKPAGDFETQYF. CDR3 nucleotides: TGTGCCAGCAAGCCAGCGGGGGATTTTGAGACCCAGTACTTC.

This clonotype was found many times. The chain links TRBV10-3 to TRBJ1-2; TRBD1 might be the D (5 bases). V shed 3 bases and J shed 4 bases, with 15 bases lying between them. In germline, CDR1 is ENHRY, CDR2 SYGVKD. The CDR3 is 15 residues long. As DNA, the CDR3 is TGTGCCATCAGTGATGAGGGGCAGGGCCTCTATGGCTACACCTTC. It is translated as CAISDEGQGLYGYTF.

This clonotype has ten or more counts. The gene calls are TRBV12-3 or TRBV12-4 and TRBJ2-5; TRBD2 matches at 12 bases. The CDR3 spans 15 residues. Trimming at V came to 3 bases and at J to 5 bases, leaving 4 bases not matched to a gene. CDR3 DNA: TGTGCCAGCAGTTTTTTTACTAGCGGGGGGGAGACCCAGTACTTC. It is translated as CASSFFTSGGETQYF.